The next 26 T cell receptor beta chains were all read from a single sample in a study of high-grade serous ovarian cancer treatment subgroups. TCRdb keeps only in-frame clones here, not all; method: immunoSEQ multiplex PCR. The sample consists of 2,500 to 3,500 clones, roughly 82% of them appearing once. The tumor samples were collected prior to definitive surgery or chemotherapy. Sequencing was performed on tumor tissue. These receptors all come from a human donor with high-grade serous ovarian cancer.

V usage is TRBV6-6 and J usage is TRBJ2-7, with D unresolved. The CDR3 is made up of 13 amino acids. The germline V gene has CDR1 MNHNY and CDR2 SVGAGI (reference sequence). V was trimmed by 5 bases and J by 3 bases, leaving 11 bases between them. The CDR3 loop reads CASSPRAIYEQYF. The CDR3 nucleotides are TGTGCCAGCAGTCCTCGGGCCATCTACGAGCAGTACTTC.

The V and J genes are TRBV19 and TRBJ2-1; TRBD1 matches 10 bases. Germline V lookup: CDR1 LNHDA, CDR2 SQIVND (reference sequence). V shed 10 bases and J 6 bases; nucleotides not matched to a gene: 12. The CDR3 runs 15 residues. The CDR3 coding sequence is TGTGCCACCTTGTCCCGGGACAGGGGTCCCAATGAGCAGTTCTTC. Amino acids: CATLSRDRGPNEQFF.

The chain combines TRBV13 with TRBJ2-1, with D hard to call. Germline V gene data show CDR1 as PRHDT and CDR2 as FYEKMQ (reference sequence). V lost 7 bases to trimming and J lost 5 bases, with 15 bases between them. The length of the CDR3 is 14 residues. CDR3 nucleotides: TGTGCCAGCAACCCCCCCCCTGGCAACAATGAGCAGTTCTTC. This encodes CASNPPPGNNEQFF.

The chain joins TRBV6-1 to TRBJ2-5; either TRBD1 or TRBD2 may fit D (5 bases each). Germline CDR1 MNHNS, CDR2 SASEGT. The V gene lost 0 bases and the J gene lost 7 bases, with 18 bases spanning the gap. The length of the CDR3 is 16 residues. The CDR3, as DNA: TGTGCCAGCAGTGAAGCTGGGGGAGTAGTTGTCGGGACCCAGTACTTC. Protein sequence: CASSEAGGVVVGTQYF.

In this sample, this clone turned up a few times. The rearrangement uses TRBV9 and TRBJ2-1; 8 bases match TRBD2. Per germline, CDR1 SGDLS and CDR2 YYNGEE. Trimming removed 1 base from V and 6 bases from J; junction bases left unmatched: 12. CDR3 length equals 17 residues. The CDR3 coding sequence is TGTGCCAGCAGCGTAAGTTCTCCGGGAGGGCCCCTCAATGAGCAGTTCTTC. It translates to CASSVSSPGGPLNEQFF.

This clone was detected a few times. This rearrangement joins TRBV7-9 to TRBJ2-1, with 16 bases lining up with TRBD2. Losses at the gene ends were 5 bases for V and 7 bases for J; bases not matched to a gene: 5. Germline V gives CDR1 SEHNR, CDR2 FQNEAQ (reference sequence). This CDR3 has 16 residues. The chain's CDR3 is CASSLGLAGGRNEQFF. The DNA for the CDR3 is TGTGCCAGCAGCCTGGGACTAGCGGGAGGGCGTAATGAGCAGTTCTTC.

The genes are TRBV6-6 and TRBJ1-1, with 7 bases aligning to TRBD1. V shed 5 bases, J shed 3 bases, and the junction held 3 bases outside the gene matches. Germline assignment: CDR1 MNHNY and CDR2 SVGAGI (reference sequence). The CDR3 totals 13 residues. This chain's CDR3 is CASSRGQHTEAFF. The DNA for the CDR3 is TGTGCCAGCAGTAGGGGACAGCACACTGAAGCTTTCTTT.

The chain links TRBV5-5 to TRBJ1-2, with TRBD1 matching over 7 bases. The CDR3 consists of 14 residues. V gave up 7 bases and J gave up 7 bases; unmatched junction bases: 13. Germline loops: CDR1 SGHKS, CDR2 YYEKEE (reference sequence). CDR3 DNA sequence: TGTGCCAGCTCCCAACAGGGGATTCTTTTTGGCTACACCTTC. Translating it yields CASSQQGILFGYTF.

This rearrangement joins TRBV30 to TRBJ2-3, with 7 bases fitting TRBD2. V dropped 1 base and J dropped 2; count of bases not matched to a gene: 12. CDR1 and CDR2 (germline): GTSNPN, SVGIG (reference sequence). The CDR3 contains 17 residues. In DNA, the CDR3 is TGTGCCTGGAGTGGCCCTATGGGGAGGGCCCCCACAGATACGCAGTATTTT. This encodes CAWSGPMGRAPTDTQYF.

V is TRBV27 and J is TRBJ2-5, with a tentative D call TRBD1 (6 bases). The germline CDR1 and CDR2 sequences are MNHEY and SMNVEV (reference sequence). Trimming took 9 bases from V and 4 from J, leaving 12 bases between them. The length of the CDR3 is 12 residues. CDR3 sequence reads: CASQTGGETQYF. The CDR3 nucleotides are TGTGCCAGTCAGACAGGAGGAGAGACCCAGTACTTC.

The table lists this clone with a count of one. The chain has TRBV7-2 and TRBJ2-5; the match to TRBD1 covers 9 bases. The end of the DNA aligns better with TRBJ2-7, so the J call may be wrong. Germline lookup yields CDR1 SGHTA and CDR2 FQGNSA. The CDR3 loop spans 14 amino acids. CDR3 in DNA: TGTGCCAGCAGCCAACAGGGGGCCGACTACGAGCAGTACTTC. This gives the protein CASSQQGADYEQYF.

This clone was counted once. As DNA, the CDR3 is TGTGCCAGCAGCCAAGAAAGCGGGAGCTCCTACGAGCAGTACTTC. Its translation: CASSQESGSSYEQYF. The chain is built from TRBV4-2 and TRBJ2-7; TRBD2 matches at 8 bases. V shed 0 bases and J 0 bases; nucleotides not matched to a gene: 1. Germline V lookup: CDR1 LGHNA, CDR2 YNFKEQ. The CDR3 extends over 15 amino acids.

The chain combines TRBV19 with TRBJ1-1; 8 nucleotides agree with TRBD1. Unmatched junction bases numbered 12, after V lost 10 bases and J lost 2 bases. Germline CDR1 LNHDA, CDR2 SQIVND (reference sequence). CDR3 length: 15 amino acids. The CDR3 loop reads CATHDRGRLNTEAFF. The CDR3 bases are TGTGCCACACACGACAGGGGAAGACTCAACACTGAAGCTTTCTTT.

The DNA of the CDR3 is TGTGCCAGCAGCCACTACGGGGACTCCTACGAGCAGTACTTC. It translates to CASSHYGDSYEQYF. The chain links TRBV4-2 to TRBJ2-5, with D maybe TRBD2 (5 bases). The J call may be in error: the DNA end matches TRBJ2-7 better. The CDR3 totals 14 residues. Germline V gene data show CDR1 as LGHNA and CDR2 as YNFKEQ.

The rearrangement joins TRBV28 to TRBJ1-5; TRBD1 matches at 7 bases. V shed 5 bases and J 6 bases; nucleotides not matched to a gene: 10. The CDR3 totals 15 residues. Germline V gives CDR1 MDHEN, CDR2 SYDVKM. CDR3 nucleotides: TGTGCCAGCAGTCCTCAGGGGGGGGCGTTTCAGCCCCAGCATTTT. Protein: CASSPQGGAFQPQHF.

The genes are TRBV5-1 and TRBJ1-4; D not certain. Per the germline V gene, CDR1 is SGHRS and CDR2 is YFSETQ. The CDR3 is made up of 15 amino acids. The V gene lost 0 bases and the J gene lost 0 bases, with 6 bases spanning the gap. The CDR3 DNA sequence: TGCGCCAGCAGCTTGGTGGGAGCAACTAATGAAAAACTGTTTTTT. Translated, it gives CASSLVGATNEKLFF.

In this sample, this clone turned up once. CDR3 loop: CASSNRLAGSADTQYF. In DNA form, the CDR3 reads TGTGCCAGCAGTAATAGACTAGCGGGCTCCGCAGATACGCAGTATTTT. This chain joins TRBV25-1 and TRBJ2-3; 10 positions agree with TRBD2. V dropped 5 bases and J dropped 4; count of bases not matched to a gene: 9. Germline V gene lookup returns CDR1 MGHDK and CDR2 SYGVNS. This CDR3 spans 16 amino acids. Complete variable domain (other parts from reference TRBV25-1 and TRBJ2-3): EADIYQTPRYLVIGTGKKITLECSQTMGHDKMYWYQQDPGMELHLIHYSYGVNSTEKGDLSSESTVSRIRTEHFPLTLESARPSHTSQYLCASSNRLAGSADTQYFGPGTRLTVL.

J is TRBJ2-3 and V is TRBV2, with D uncertain. The CDR3 contains 11 residues. Trimming removed 5 bases at V and 2 bases at J, with 2 bases between. Germline-derived CDR1 and CDR2 are SNHLY and FYNNEI. The CDR3: CASSSTDTQYF. The CDR3, as DNA: TGTGCCAGCAGTTCCACAGATACGCAGTATTTT.

The chain links TRBV5-4 to TRBJ1-4; D perhaps matches TRBD1 (6 bases). This CDR3 is 17 amino acids long. With 4 bases removed from V and 3 bases from J, the gap between germline ends came to 19 bases. Looked up from germline, CDR1 is SGHNT and CDR2 is YYREEE (reference sequence). CDR3 amino acids: CASSPGGTRGSNEKLFF. CDR3 coding DNA: TGTGCCAGCAGCCCGGGGGGAACCAGGGGATCTAATGAAAAACTGTTTTTT.

V gene TRBV5-1 combines with J gene TRBJ2-5; 9 bases are shared with TRBD1. The germline gives CDR1 SGHRS, CDR2 YFSETQ. There are 14 residues in the CDR3. Trimming took 3 bases from V and 4 from J; bases not matched to a gene: 4. This CDR3 is CASSSDRGGETQYF. CDR3 DNA sequence: TGCGCCAGCAGCTCTGACAGGGGGGGAGAGACCCAGTACTTC.

The chain recombines TRBV27 with TRBJ2-7, with D perhaps TRBD1 (6 bases). CDR3 length: 15 amino acids. Germline-derived CDR1 and CDR2 are MNHEY and SMNVEV (reference sequence). Trimming cost V 5 bases and J 2 bases, with 16 bases left between them. CDR3 DNA sequence: TGTGCCAGCAGTCCTCGGACAGTGGGCACCTACGAGCAGTACTTC. As protein: CASSPRTVGTYEQYF.

V is TRBV6-5 and J is TRBJ2-1, with a weak D call TRBD2 (5 bases). CDR3 length: 13 amino acids. Trimming took off 0 bases at V and 9 bases at J, with 9 bases between the two ends. The V gene's germline CDR1 is MNHEY and CDR2 SVGAGI. In DNA, the CDR3 is TGTGCCAGCAGTTACTCGAGGGTTACTGAGCAGTTCTTC. It yields the protein CASSYSRVTEQFF.

The chain carries TRBV6-5 and TRBJ2-2, with D hard to call. Trimming pared 6 bases from V and 2 bases from J, leaving 4 bases between. Germline V gene lookup returns CDR1 MNHEY and CDR2 SVGAGI. The CDR3 runs 12 residues. The CDR3 region has the DNA TGTGCCAGCAGCCCCAACACCGGGGAGCTGTTTTTT. Its translation is CASSPNTGELFF.

This clone was detected a few times. J is TRBJ2-2 and V is TRBV28; D unresolved. V was pared by 5 bases and J by 6 bases, with 16 bases between. CDR1 is MDHEN, CDR2 SYDVKM, per germline. The CDR3 consists of 15 residues. This chain's CDR3 is CASSTNTLGAGELFF. CDR3 sequence (DNA): TGTGCCAGCAGTACAAACACATTAGGAGCCGGGGAGCTGTTTTTT.

The V and J genes are TRBV7-9 and TRBJ1-6; D is undetermined. The ends were cut back, 3 bases at V and 3 bases at J, with 12 bases in the middle. The CDR3 totals 16 residues. From germline, CDR1 is SEHNR and CDR2 FQNEAQ (reference sequence). The CDR3 sequence is CASSLGAGFYNSPLHF. The DNA for the CDR3 is TGTGCCAGCAGCTTGGGTGCAGGCTTCTATAATTCACCCCTCCACTTT.

V gene TRBV11-2 combines with J gene TRBJ1-3, with 8 bases identical to TRBD1. Looked up from germline, CDR1 is SGHAT and CDR2 is FQNNGV. V shed 5 bases, J shed 2 bases, and the junction held 8 bases outside the gene matches. The CDR3 extends over 16 amino acids. Written as DNA, the CDR3 is TGTGCCAGCAGCCCTCACCCGGACAGGGCTGGAAACACCATATATTTT. Its translation: CASSPHPDRAGNTIYF.